Presented here are 28 T cell receptor beta chains from one specimen sequenced in a study of CXCR3-negative and CXCR3-positive naive CD8 T cells. General observations from the study: CXCR3-positive naive cells had TRB CDR3s that were more hydrophobic than CXCR3-negative naive cells had.

Their antigens remain unidentified. Preparation of TRB cDNA libraries relied on 5' RACE carrying UMI labels. TCRdb re-called the 5' RACE reads, yielding one record per CDR3 amino acid sequence without DNA. The sample table includes around 63,000 distinct CDR3 sequences. Sequenced material: naive CXCR3+ CD8+ T cells from blood. As to subset: CD45RO-CCR7+CD27+CD95- naive CD8+ T cells expressing CXCR3 (TNR3+). The source of these receptors is a human donor in good health. Some clones in this sample may be carry-over from other donors' samples.

This chain joins TRBV25-1 and TRBJ1-2. Germline V CDR1 and CDR2: MGHDK, SYGVNS. The CDR3 consists of 14 residues. The CDR3 sequence: CASSDLGQEYGYTF.

The rearrangement uses TRBV4-2 and TRBJ1-1; without DNA, the TCRdb call of TRBD1 cannot be checked. Per the germline V gene, CDR1 is LGHNA and CDR2 is YNFKEQ. This CDR3 has 12 residues. CDR3 region: CASSPTGTEAFF.

The chain links TRBV24-1 to TRBJ2-3; TCRdb's D call, TRBD2, is unchecked because there is no DNA. Germline V gene sequence: CDR1 KGHDR, CDR2 SFDVKD. The CDR3 extends over 15 amino acids. CDR3 amino acids: CATSDSDDYPDTQYF.

This chain connects TRBV5-1 to TRBJ2-2; TCRdb indicates TRBD1, and absent DNA this call remains unverified. Germline V gene lookup returns CDR1 SGHRS and CDR2 YFSETQ. This CDR3 has 16 residues. The CDR3 is CASSLDRGLGTGELFF.

The chain carries TRBV12-3 or TRBV12-4 and TRBJ2-1; TCRdb picks TRBD2, but there is no DNA to check that call. The CDR3 loop spans 14 amino acids. The chain's CDR3 is CASSSTSSYNEQFF.

The CDR3 protein is CASGLAGEPYNEQFF. This chain connects TRBV28 to TRBJ2-1; TCRdb's D call, TRBD2, is unchecked because there is no DNA. The CDR3 covers 15 residues. Germline assignment: CDR1 MDHEN and CDR2 SYDVKM.

The CDR3 loop reads CASSPTESSYNEQFF. The rearrangement links TRBV7-3 to TRBJ2-1; TCRdb indicates TRBD1, and absent DNA this call remains unverified. CDR1 is SGHTA, CDR2 FQGTGA, per germline. This CDR3 contains 15 residues.

The rearrangement joins TRBV3-1 to TRBJ2-1; the TRBD2 assignment by TCRdb is unverifiable without DNA. Germline CDR1 is LGHDT and CDR2 is YNNKEL (reference sequence). CDR3 length equals 15 residues. CDR3: CASSQEREGINEQFF.

The rearrangement links TRBV12-3 or TRBV12-4 to TRBJ2-3; TCRdb designates TRBD1, a call that cannot be tested without DNA. The CDR3 length is 14 residues. Here the CDR3 reads CASSLTGGGGTQYF.

The chain is built from TRBV20-1 and TRBJ2-1; TCRdb's D call of TRBD2 is untestable without DNA. The length of the CDR3 is 14 residues. Germline CDR1 is DFQATT and CDR2 is SNEGSKA (reference sequence). The CDR3: CSAREIARDNEQFF.

The gene calls are TRBV6-5 and TRBJ2-7; there is no DNA to check the TCRdb D call of TRBD1. Germline V lookup: CDR1 MNHEY, CDR2 SVGAGI. The CDR3 runs to 14 residues. CDR3: CASRIRGIGYEQYF.

The chain has TRBV20-1 and TRBJ2-7; TCRdb's D gene call, TRBD1, goes unchecked for lack of DNA. This CDR3 comprises 13 residues. Germline V gives CDR1 DFQATT, CDR2 SNEGSKA (reference sequence). CDR3 amino acids: CSAPDRKFYEQYF.

The rearrangement uses TRBV29-1 and TRBJ2-1. The germline V gene encodes CDR1 SQVTM and CDR2 ANQGSEA. The CDR3 contains 15 residues. The CDR3 region is CSVVEGGIYNNEQFF.

The chain links TRBV3-1 to TRBJ2-5; absent DNA, TCRdb's TRBD2 call cannot be checked. Germline loops: CDR1 LGHDT, CDR2 YNNKEL (reference sequence). The CDR3 contains 15 residues. CDR3 protein: CASSQDILPHETQYF.

This chain joins TRBV7-2 and TRBJ2-2; TCRdb outputs TRBD1, but without DNA this stays unchecked. The CDR3 is 13 amino acids. In germline, CDR1 is SGHTA, CDR2 FQGNSA. The CDR3 reads CASRLQGYGELFF.

The genes are TRBV11-1 and TRBJ2-1; TCRdb lists TRBD1, though no DNA is available to test this call. Germline values: CDR1 SGHAT, CDR2 FQDESV (reference sequence). This CDR3 has 16 residues. The CDR3: CASSLNPGANYNEQFF.

The chain combines TRBV5-1 with TRBJ2-5; the D gene TCRdb calls, TRBD1, cannot be checked with no DNA. CDR1 and CDR2 from the germline V gene are SGHRS and YFSETQ. This CDR3 has 15 amino acids. The CDR3 here is CASNLRDRVSETQYF.

The chain couples TRBV7-8 to TRBJ1-5; TCRdb reports TRBD1, a call that lacks DNA to check it against. Per the germline V gene, CDR1 is SGHVS and CDR2 is FQNEAQ. The CDR3 is 18 residues long. CDR3: CASSLGSGAVYSNQPQHF.

The chain carries TRBV29-1 and TRBJ2-1; lacking DNA, the TRBD1 call made by TCRdb goes unchecked. The CDR3 loop spans 14 amino acids. CDR1 and CDR2 (germline): SQVTM, ANQGSEA. CDR3 loop: CSAPPWGAGNEQFF.

The V and J genes are TRBV14 and TRBJ2-7. The V gene's germline CDR1 is SGHDN and CDR2 FVKESK. CDR3 length: 14 amino acids. CDR3 loop: CASSQDKLFHEQYF.

The chain combines TRBV12-3 or TRBV12-4 with TRBJ2-2; TCRdb returns TRBD1, unconfirmable since there is no DNA. The CDR3 is made up of 15 amino acids. Here the CDR3 reads CASSLVGGYTGELFF.

The chain combines TRBV1 with TRBJ2-4. TRBV1 is classified as a pseudogene. There are 14 residues in the CDR3. CDR3 residues: CTSGTGLARNIQYF.

This chain's CDR3 is CASSMGQEIYEQYF. The chain carries TRBV19 and TRBJ2-7; TCRdb selects TRBD1, and the lack of DNA leaves this call unchecked. The CDR3 spans 14 residues. Germline CDR1 is LNHDA and CDR2 is SQIVND (reference sequence). The full variable domain, in which reference TRBV19 and TRBJ2-7 provide the parts outside the CDR3, is DGGITQSPKYLFRKEGQNVTLSCEQNLNHDAMYWYRQDPGQGLRLIYYSQIVNDFQKGDIAEGYSVSREKKESFPLTVTSAQKNPTAFYLCASSMGQEIYEQYFGPGTRLTVT.

V and J are TRBV20-1 and TRBJ2-7; TCRdb gives TRBD2 as the D gene, but with no DNA this cannot be confirmed. The CDR3 is made up of 13 amino acids. Germline assignment: CDR1 DFQATT and CDR2 SNEGSKA (reference sequence). This CDR3 is CSALRTSSYEQYF.

The genes are TRBV18 and TRBJ2-5; there is no DNA to check the TCRdb D call of TRBD1. The V gene's germline CDR1 is KGHSH and CDR2 LQKENI. This CDR3 comprises 15 residues. CDR3 loop: CASSPLGQVQETQYF.

V gene TRBV20-1 combines with J gene TRBJ1-2; TCRdb lists TRBD1, though no DNA is available to test this call. CDR3 length: 15 amino acids. Germline V gene sequence: CDR1 DFQATT, CDR2 SNEGSKA (reference sequence). CDR3 region: CSARPTVGGPYGYTF.

V is TRBV28 and J is TRBJ2-4. The germline V gene encodes CDR1 MDHEN and CDR2 SYDVKM. The CDR3 runs 12 residues. CDR3 protein: CASSFGLNIQYF.

The chain combines TRBV2 with TRBJ2-1; checking the TCRdb D call of TRBD1 is not possible without DNA. CDR1 is SNHLY and CDR2 is FYNNEI in the germline V gene. The CDR3 totals 15 residues. CDR3 sequence: CASRVGQGSYNEQFF.